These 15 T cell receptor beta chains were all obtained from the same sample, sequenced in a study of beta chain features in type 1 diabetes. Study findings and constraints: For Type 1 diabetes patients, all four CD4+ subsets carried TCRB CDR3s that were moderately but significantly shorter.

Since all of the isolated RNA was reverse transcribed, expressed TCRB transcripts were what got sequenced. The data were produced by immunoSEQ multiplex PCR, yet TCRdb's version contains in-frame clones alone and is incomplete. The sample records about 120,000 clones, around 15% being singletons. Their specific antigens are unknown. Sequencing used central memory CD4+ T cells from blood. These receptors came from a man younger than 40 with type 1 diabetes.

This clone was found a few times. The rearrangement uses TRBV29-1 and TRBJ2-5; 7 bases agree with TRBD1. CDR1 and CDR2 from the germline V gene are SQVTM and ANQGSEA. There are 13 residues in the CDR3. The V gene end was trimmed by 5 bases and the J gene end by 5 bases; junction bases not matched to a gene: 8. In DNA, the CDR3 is TGCAGCGTTACCACAGGGGCGAGGGAGACCCAGTACTTC. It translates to CSVTTGARETQYF.

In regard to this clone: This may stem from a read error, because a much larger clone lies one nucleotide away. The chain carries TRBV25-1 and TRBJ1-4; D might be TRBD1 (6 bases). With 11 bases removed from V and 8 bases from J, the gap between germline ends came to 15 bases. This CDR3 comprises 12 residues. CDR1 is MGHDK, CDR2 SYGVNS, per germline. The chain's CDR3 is CARIGQGEKLFF. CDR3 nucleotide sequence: TGTGCCCGCATCGGGCAGGGGGAAAAACTGTTTTTT.

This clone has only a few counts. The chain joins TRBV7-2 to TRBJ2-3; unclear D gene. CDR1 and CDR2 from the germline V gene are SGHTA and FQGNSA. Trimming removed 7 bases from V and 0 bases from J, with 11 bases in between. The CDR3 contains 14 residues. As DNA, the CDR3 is TGTGCCAGCACCAGCTTTATTAGCACAGATACGCAGTATTTT. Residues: CASTSFISTDTQYF.

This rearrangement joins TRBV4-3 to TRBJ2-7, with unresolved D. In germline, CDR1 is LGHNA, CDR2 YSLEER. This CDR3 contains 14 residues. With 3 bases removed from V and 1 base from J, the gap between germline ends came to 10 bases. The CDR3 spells CASSQAVTSYEQYF. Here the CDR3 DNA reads TGCGCCAGCAGCCAGGCCGTGACGTCCTACGAGCAGTACTTC.

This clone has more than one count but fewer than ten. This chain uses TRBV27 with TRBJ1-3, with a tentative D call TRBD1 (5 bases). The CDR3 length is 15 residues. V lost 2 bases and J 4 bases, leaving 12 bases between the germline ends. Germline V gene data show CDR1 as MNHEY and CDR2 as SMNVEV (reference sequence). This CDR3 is CASSLRPGAGNTIYF. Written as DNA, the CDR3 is TGTGCCAGCAGTTTAAGACCCGGGGCGGGAAACACCATATATTTT.

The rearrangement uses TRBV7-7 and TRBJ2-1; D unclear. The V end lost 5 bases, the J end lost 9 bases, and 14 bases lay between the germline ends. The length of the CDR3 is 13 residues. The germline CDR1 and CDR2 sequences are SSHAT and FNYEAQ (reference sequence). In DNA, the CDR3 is TGTGCCAGCAGCCCACATTTCGGCGTTGAGCAGTTCTTC. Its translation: CASSPHFGVEQFF.

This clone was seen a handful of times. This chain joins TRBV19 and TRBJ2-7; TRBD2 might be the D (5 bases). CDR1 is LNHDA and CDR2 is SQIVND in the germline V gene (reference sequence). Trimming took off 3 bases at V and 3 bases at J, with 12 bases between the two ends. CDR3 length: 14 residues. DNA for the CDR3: TGTGCCAGTAGTATCCAGGAGGATAGCTACGAGCAGTACTTC. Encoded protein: CASSIQEDSYEQYF.

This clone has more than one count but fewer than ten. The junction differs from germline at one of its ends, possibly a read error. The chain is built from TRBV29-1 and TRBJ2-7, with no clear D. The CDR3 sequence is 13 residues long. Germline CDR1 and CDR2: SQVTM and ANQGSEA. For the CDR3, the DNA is TGCAGCGGTGAAGGGCAGGATAGAGGCGAGCAGTACTTC. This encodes CSGEGQDRGEQYF.

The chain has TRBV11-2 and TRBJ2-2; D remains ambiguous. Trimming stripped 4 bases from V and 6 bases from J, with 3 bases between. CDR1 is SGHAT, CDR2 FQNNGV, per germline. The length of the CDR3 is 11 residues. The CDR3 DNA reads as TGTGCCAGCAGCTCTTCCGGGGAGCTGTTTTTT. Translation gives CASSSSGELFF.

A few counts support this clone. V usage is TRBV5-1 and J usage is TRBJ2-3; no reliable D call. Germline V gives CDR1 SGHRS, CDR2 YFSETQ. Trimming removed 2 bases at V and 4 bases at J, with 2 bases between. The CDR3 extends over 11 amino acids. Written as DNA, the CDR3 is TGCGCCAGCAGCTTCGCAGATACGCAGTATTTT. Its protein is CASSFADTQYF. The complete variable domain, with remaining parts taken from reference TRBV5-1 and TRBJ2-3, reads KAGVTQTPRYLIKTRGQQVTLSCSPISGHRSVSWYQQTPGQGLQFLFEYFSETQRNKGNFPGRFSGRQFSNSRSEMNVSTLELGDSALYLCASSFADTQYFGPGTRLTVL.

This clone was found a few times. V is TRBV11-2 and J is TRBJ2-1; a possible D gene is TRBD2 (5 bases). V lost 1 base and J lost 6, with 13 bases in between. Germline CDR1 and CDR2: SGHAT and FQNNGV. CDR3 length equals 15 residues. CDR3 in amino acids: CASSLGTLRRNEQFF. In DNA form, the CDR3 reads TGTGCCAGCAGCTTAGGGACTCTCCGGCGCAATGAGCAGTTCTTC.

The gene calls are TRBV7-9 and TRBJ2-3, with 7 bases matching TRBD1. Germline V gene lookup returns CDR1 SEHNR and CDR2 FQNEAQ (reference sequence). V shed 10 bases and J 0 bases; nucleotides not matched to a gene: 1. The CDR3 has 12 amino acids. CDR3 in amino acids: CATDRSTDTQYF. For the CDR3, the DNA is TGTGCCACGGACAGGAGCACAGATACGCAGTATTTT.

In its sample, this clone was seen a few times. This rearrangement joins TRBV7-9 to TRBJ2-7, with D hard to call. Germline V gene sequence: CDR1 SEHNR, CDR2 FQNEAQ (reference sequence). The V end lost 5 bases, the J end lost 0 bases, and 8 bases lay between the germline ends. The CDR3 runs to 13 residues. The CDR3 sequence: CASSRSFSYEQYF. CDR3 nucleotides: TGTGCCAGCAGCAGGTCCTTCTCCTACGAGCAGTACTTC.

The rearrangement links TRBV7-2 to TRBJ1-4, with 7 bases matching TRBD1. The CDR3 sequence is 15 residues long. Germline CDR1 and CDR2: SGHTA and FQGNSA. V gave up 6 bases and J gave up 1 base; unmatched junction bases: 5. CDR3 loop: CASRLRQGTNEKLFF. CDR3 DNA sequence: TGTGCCAGCAGGCTTAGACAGGGAACTAATGAAAAACTGTTTTTT. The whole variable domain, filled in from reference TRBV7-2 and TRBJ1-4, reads GAGVSQSPSNKVTEKGKDVELRCDPISGHTALYWYRQSLGQGLEFLIYFQGNSAPDKSGLPSDRFSAERTGGSVSTLTIQRTQQEDSAVYLCASRLRQGTNEKLFFGSGTQLSVL.

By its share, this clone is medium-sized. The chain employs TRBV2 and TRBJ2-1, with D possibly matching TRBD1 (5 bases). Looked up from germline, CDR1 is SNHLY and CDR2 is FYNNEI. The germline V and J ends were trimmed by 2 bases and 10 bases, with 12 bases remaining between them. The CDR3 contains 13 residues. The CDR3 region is CASSETTVGEQFF. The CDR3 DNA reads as TGTGCCAGCAGTGAAACGACAGTTGGCGAGCAGTTCTTC. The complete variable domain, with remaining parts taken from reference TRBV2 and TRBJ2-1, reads EPEVTQTPSHQVTQMGQEVILRCVPISNHLYFYWYRQILGQKVEFLVSFYNNEISEKSEIFDDQFSVERPDGSNFTLKIRSTKLEDSAMYFCASSETTVGEQFFGPGTRLTVL.